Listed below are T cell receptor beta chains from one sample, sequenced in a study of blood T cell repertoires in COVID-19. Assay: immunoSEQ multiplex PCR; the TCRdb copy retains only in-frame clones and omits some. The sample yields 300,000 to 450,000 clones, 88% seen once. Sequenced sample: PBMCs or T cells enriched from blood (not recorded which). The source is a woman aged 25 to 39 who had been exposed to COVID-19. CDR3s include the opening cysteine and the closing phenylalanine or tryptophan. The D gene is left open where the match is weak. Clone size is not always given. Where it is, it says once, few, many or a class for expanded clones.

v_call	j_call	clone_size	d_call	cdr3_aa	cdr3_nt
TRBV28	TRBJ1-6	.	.	CASSLVRAPYNSPLHF	TGTGCCAGCAGTTTAGTCAGGGCTCCATATAATTCACCCCTCCACTTT
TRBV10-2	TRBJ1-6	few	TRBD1	CASRGQGGSPLHF	TGCGCCAGCAGGGGACAGGGGGGATCACCCCTCCACTTT
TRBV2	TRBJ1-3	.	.	CASRGGDQTGNTIYF	TGTGCCAGCCGGGGGGGGGACCAAACTGGAAACACCATATATTTT
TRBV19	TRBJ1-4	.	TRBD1	CASSTTIGQAPNEKLFF	TGTGCCAGTAGTACGACGATAGGACAGGCCCCTAATGAAAAACTGTTTTTT
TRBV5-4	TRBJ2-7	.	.	CASSLDGGTSYEQYF	TGTGCCAGCAGCTTGGATGGGGGGACCTCCTACGAGCAGTACTTC
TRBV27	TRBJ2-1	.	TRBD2	CASSSAWTSGSNEQFF	TGTGCCAGCAGTTCCGCCTGGACTAGCGGGAGCAATGAGCAGTTCTTC
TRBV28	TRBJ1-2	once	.	CASNWKGSNYGYTF	TGTGCCAGCAATTGGAAGGGGTCTAACTATGGCTACACCTTC
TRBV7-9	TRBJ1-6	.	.	CASSSGNSPLHF	TGTGCCAGCAGCTCGGGTAATTCACCCCTCCACTTT
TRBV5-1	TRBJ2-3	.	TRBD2	CASSSGNSGSTDTQYF	TGCGCCAGCAGCTCGGGTAATAGCGGGAGCACAGATACGCAGTATTTT
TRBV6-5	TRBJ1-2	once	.	CASSDRGGPDGYTF	TGTGCCAGCAGCGACCGGGGGGGCCCGGACGGCTACACCTTC
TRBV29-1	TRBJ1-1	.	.	CSVVSTTNTEAFF	TGCAGCGTTGTTAGTACCACGAACACTGAAGCTTTCTTT
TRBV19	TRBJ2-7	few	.	CASSIPNSGLDEQYF	TGTGCCAGTAGTATCCCCAACTCTGGACTGGACGAGCAGTACTTC
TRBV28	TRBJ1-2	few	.	CASKMTGYGYTF	TGTGCCAGCAAAATGACAGGCTATGGCTACACCTTC
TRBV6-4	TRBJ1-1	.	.	CASSAPGHPNTEAFF	TGTGCCAGCAGTGCTCCCGGACACCCGAACACTGAAGCTTTCTTT
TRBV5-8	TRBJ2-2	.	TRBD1	CASSGWTGFYTGELFF	TGTGCCAGCAGCGGTTGGACAGGGTTCTACACCGGGGAGCTGTTTTTT
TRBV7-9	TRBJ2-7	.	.	CASSFRDYEQYF	TGTGCCAGCAGCTTCAGGGACTACGAGCAGTACTTC
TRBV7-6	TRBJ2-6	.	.	CASSLGQPQGAGANVLTF	TGTGCCAGCAGCTTAGGCCAACCTCAGGGTGCTGGGGCCAACGTCCTGACTTTC
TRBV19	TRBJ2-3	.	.	CASSQERAVEDTQYF	TGTGCCAGTAGTCAGGAGAGGGCAGTGGAAGATACGCAGTATTTT
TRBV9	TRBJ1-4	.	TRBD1	CASSVGGRGNEKLFF	TGTGCCAGCAGCGTAGGGGGCAGGGGGAATGAAAAACTGTTTTTT
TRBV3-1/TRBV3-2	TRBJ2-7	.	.	CASSQVGFGTAVYEQYF	TGTGCCAGCAGCCAAGTGGGTTTTGGGACTGCTGTCTACGAGCAGTACTTC
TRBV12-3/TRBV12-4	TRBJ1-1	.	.	CASTKGSEAFF	TGTGCCAGCACCAAGGGGTCTGAAGCTTTCTTT
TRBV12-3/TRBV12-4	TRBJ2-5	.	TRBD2	CASTVREKETQYF	TGTGCCAGCACGGTGCGGGAGAAAGAGACCCAGTACTTC
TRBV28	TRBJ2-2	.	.	CASRAGNTGELFF	TGTGCCAGCAGGGCGGGGAACACCGGGGAGCTGTTTTTT
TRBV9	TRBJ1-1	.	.	CASSPRQGNTEAFF	TGTGCCAGCAGCCCCCGCCAGGGAAATACTGAAGCTTTCTTT
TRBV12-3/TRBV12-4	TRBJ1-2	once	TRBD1	CASSAGTGDRLNF	TGTGCCAGCAGTGCCGGGACAGGGGACAGACTAAACTTC
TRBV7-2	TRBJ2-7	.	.	CASSPRWGSNYEQYF	TGTGCCAGCAGCCCCCGGTGGGGCAGCAACTACGAGCAGTACTTC
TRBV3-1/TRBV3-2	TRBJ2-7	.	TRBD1	CASSSGTGTSDEQYF	TGTGCCAGCAGCTCCGGGACAGGGACATCCGACGAGCAGTACTTC
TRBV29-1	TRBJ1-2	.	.	CSVLAVSSYGYTF	TGCAGCGTCCTCGCCGTGAGTTCTTATGGCTACACCTTC
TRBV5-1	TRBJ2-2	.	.	CASSLSGDTGELFF	TGCGCCAGCAGCTTGTCAGGGGACACCGGGGAGCTGTTTTTT
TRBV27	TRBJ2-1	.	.	CASSLWALDEQFF	TGTGCCAGCAGTTTATGGGCCCTCGATGAGCAGTTCTTC
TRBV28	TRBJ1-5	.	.	CASSFPGGNQPQHF	TGTGCCAGCAGTTTTCCGGGGGGCAATCAGCCCCAGCATTTT
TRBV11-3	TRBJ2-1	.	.	CASSLAAAVEQFF	TGTGCCAGCAGCTTAGCAGCGGCGGTCGAGCAGTTCTTC
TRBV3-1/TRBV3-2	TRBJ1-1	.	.	CASSQVWVRGFVDEAFF	TGTGCCAGCAGCCAAGTTTGGGTCCGAGGTTTTGTCGATGAAGCTTTCTTT
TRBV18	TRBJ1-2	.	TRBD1	CASSPRGPERLSAGYTF	TGTGCCAGCTCACCTAGGGGGCCAGAACGCCTTTCTGCTGGCTACACCTTC
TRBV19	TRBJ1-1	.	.	CASSMGPTGEAFF	TGTGCCAGTAGTATGGGACCGACAGGTGAAGCTTTCTTT
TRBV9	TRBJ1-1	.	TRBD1	CASSKGQGIAEAFF	TGTGCCAGCAGCAAAGGACAGGGGATCGCTGAAGCTTTCTTT
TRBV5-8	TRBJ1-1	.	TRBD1	CASRRGLSWTEAFF	TGTGCCAGCAGGAGGGGGCTGAGTTGGACTGAAGCTTTCTTT
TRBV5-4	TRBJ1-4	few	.	CASSVGAFGEKLFF	TGTGCCAGCAGCGTGGGAGCATTCGGTGAAAAACTGTTTTTT
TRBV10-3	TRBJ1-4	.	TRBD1	CAISGGQFEKLFF	TGTGCCATCAGTGGGGGACAGTTTGAAAAACTGTTTTTT
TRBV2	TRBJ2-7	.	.	CASREDFSSYEQYF	TGTGCCAGCAGAGAGGACTTCAGCTCCTACGAGCAGTACTTC
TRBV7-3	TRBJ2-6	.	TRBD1	CASSATGRSSGANVLTF	TGTGCCAGCAGCGCGACAGGGCGTAGCTCTGGGGCCAACGTCCTGACTTTC